This is a list of T cell receptor beta chains from one sample in a study of long-term antiretroviral therapy in people with HIV. Assay used: immunoSEQ multiplex PCR; TCRdb lists only in-frame clones, some missing. The repertoire consists of tens of thousands of clones, with approximately 86% occurring once and the leading ten covering roughly 4.8%. Sequences were derived from unsorted PBMCs, sampled 1.3 years after starting antiretroviral therapy. The origin of the receptors is a man in his sixties with HIV. Each CDR3 is given with its conserved first and last residue. Each record gives: clone size, V gene, D gene, J gene, CDR3 protein, CDR3 DNA. The D gene is left open where the match is weak. Expanded clones are given a class, and other clones once, few, many or no size at all.

NA	TRBV6-6	NA	TRBJ1-3	CASSFSGNTIYF	TGTGCCAGCAGTTTTTCCGGAAACACCATATATTTT
NA	TRBV5-1	NA	TRBJ2-7	CASSFEAGLGVEQYF	TGCGCCAGCAGCTTTGAGGCGGGACTGGGGGTCGAGCAGTACTTC
NA	TRBV5-1	TRBD1	TRBJ1-4	CASSSTGQGRGEKLFF	TGCGCCAGCAGCTCCACTGGACAGGGGAGGGGTGAAAAACTGTTTTTT
NA	TRBV5-8	NA	TRBJ1-5	CASSLLRGPGSNQPQHF	TGTGCCAGCAGCTTGCTCCGGGGTCCTGGGAGCAATCAGCCCCAGCATTTT
NA	TRBV5-4	NA	TRBJ2-7	CASSLGGVGGLTYEQYF	TGTGCCAGCAGCTTGGGGGGCGTAGGGGGGTTAACCTACGAGCAGTACTTC
medium-sized	TRBV7-3	NA	TRBJ2-1	CASSLSPSTEQFF	TGTGCCAGCAGCTTAAGTCCTAGCACTGAGCAGTTCTTC
NA	TRBV10-2	NA	TRBJ2-1	CASSESLVGEQFF	TGCGCCAGCAGTGAGTCGCTAGTTGGTGAGCAGTTCTTC
NA	TRBV2	NA	TRBJ1-5	CASAQADRNNQPQHF	TGTGCCAGCGCCCAAGCGGACAGAAACAATCAGCCCCAGCATTTT
few	TRBV11-2	TRBD1	TRBJ2-7	CASSDRDRGAYEQYF	TGTGCCAGCAGCGACCGGGACAGGGGAGCCTACGAGCAGTACTTC
NA	TRBV13	NA	TRBJ1-2	CASSGTSTFPYGYTF	TGTGCCAGCTCCGGGACCTCAACCTTTCCCTATGGCTACACCTTC
NA	TRBV18	NA	TRBJ2-1	CASSPRGRNEQFF	TGTGCCAGCTCACCACGGGGGCGTAATGAGCAGTTCTTC
NA	TRBV7-9	NA	TRBJ2-1	CASSLSYNEQFF	TGTGCCAGCAGCTTGTCCTACAATGAGCAGTTCTTC
NA	TRBV25-1	NA	TRBJ1-1	CASSEFFVGGTNTEAFF	TGTGCCAGCAGTGAATTTTTTGTAGGGGGGACGAACACTGAAGCTTTCTTT
NA	TRBV7-9	TRBD1	TRBJ2-7	CASSPTPGQGSISSYEQYF	TGTGCCAGCAGCCCCACCCCGGGACAGGGCTCCATCAGCTCCTACGAGCAGTACTTC
NA	TRBV5-1	NA	TRBJ2-3	CASTTGRSTDTQYF	TGCGCCAGCACCACGGGACGAAGTACAGATACGCAGTATTTT
NA	TRBV12-5	NA	TRBJ2-1	CASGLGGVNEQFF	TGTGCTAGTGGTTTGGGGGGGGTCAATGAGCAGTTCTTC
NA	TRBV30	NA	TRBJ1-1	CAWSGGQTGFF	TGTGCCTGGAGTGGGGGTCAGACTGGTTTCTTT
NA	TRBV29-1	NA	TRBJ1-1	CSGGRGQTNTEAFF	TGCAGCGGGGGACGAGGACAGACCAACACTGAAGCTTTCTTT
NA	TRBV23-1	NA	TRBJ1-4	CASSRADGGNEKLFF	TGCGCCAGCAGTCGGGCGGACGGGGGGAATGAAAAACTGTTTTTT
NA	TRBV15	NA	TRBJ2-7	CATSRGRDEAYEQYF	TGTGCCACCAGCAGAGGCCGGGACGAAGCCTACGAGCAGTACTTC
NA	TRBV12-2	NA	TRBJ2-1	CASRLVFSEQFF	TGTGCAAGTCGCTTAGTCTTTTCTGAGCAGTTCTTC